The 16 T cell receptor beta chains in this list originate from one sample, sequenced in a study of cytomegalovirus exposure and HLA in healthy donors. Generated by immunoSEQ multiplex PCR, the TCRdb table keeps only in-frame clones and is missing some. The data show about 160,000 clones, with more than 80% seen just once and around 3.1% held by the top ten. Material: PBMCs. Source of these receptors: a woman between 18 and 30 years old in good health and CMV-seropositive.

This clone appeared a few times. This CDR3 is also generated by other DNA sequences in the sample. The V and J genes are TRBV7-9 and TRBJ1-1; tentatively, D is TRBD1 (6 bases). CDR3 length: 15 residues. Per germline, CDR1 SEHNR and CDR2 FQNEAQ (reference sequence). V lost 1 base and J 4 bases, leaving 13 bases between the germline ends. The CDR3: CASSLGLGAGTEAFF. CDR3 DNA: TGTGCCAGCAGCTTAGGATTGGGGGCGGGCACTGAAGCTTTCTTT.

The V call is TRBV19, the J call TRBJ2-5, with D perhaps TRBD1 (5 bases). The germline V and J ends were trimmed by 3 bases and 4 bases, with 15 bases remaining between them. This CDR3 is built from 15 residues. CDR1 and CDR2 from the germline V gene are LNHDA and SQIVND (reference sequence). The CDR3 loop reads CASSIQGHLGETQYF. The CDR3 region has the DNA TGTGCCAGTAGTATTCAGGGCCACCTCGGAGAGACCCAGTACTTC.

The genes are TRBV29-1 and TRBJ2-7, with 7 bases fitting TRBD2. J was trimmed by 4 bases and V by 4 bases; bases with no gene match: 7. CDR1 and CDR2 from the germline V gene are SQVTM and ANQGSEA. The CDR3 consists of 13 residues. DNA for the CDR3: TGCAGCGTTGTCCTAGCGGAGCTTTACGAGCAGTACTTC. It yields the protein CSVVLAELYEQYF.

CDR3 coding DNA: TGCAGCGTCCGAGATAGGGACAGAGTTTATGGCTACACCTTC. This gives the protein CSVRDRDRVYGYTF. V usage is TRBV29-1 and J usage is TRBJ1-2; 7 bases are a match to TRBD1. The CDR3 is made up of 14 amino acids. Losses at the gene ends were 6 bases for V and 5 bases for J; bases not matched to a gene: 12. CDR1 is SQVTM and CDR2 is ANQGSEA in the germline V gene.

The CDR3 sequence is CASSSTGTATTGYTF. CDR3 DNA sequence: TGCGCCAGCAGCTCGACCGGGACAGCGACCACGGGCTACACCTTC. V and J are TRBV5-1 and TRBJ1-2; TRBD1 matches at 7 bases. The CDR3 covers 15 residues. Trimming removed 3 bases from V and 8 bases from J; junction bases left unmatched: 13. Looked up from germline, CDR1 is SGHRS and CDR2 is YFSETQ.

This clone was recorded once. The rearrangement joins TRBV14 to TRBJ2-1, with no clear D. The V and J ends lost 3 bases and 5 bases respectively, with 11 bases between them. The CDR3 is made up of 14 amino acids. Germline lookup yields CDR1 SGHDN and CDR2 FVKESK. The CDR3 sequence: CASSQIRLNNEQFF. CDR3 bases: TGTGCCAGCAGCCAGATCCGACTGAACAATGAGCAGTTCTTC.

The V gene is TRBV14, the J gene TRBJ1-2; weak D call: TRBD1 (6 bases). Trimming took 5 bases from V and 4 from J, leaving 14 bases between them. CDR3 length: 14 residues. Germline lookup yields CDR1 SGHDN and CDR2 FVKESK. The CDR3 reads CASSAGQNLYGYTF. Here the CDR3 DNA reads TGTGCCAGCAGCGCAGGACAGAACCTCTATGGCTACACCTTC.

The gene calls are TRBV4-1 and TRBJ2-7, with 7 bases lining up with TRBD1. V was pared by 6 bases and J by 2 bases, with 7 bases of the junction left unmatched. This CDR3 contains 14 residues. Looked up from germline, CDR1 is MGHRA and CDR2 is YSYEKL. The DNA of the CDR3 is TGCGCCAGCAGTCGGCCGGGACAGACCTACGAGCAGTACTTC. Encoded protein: CASSRPGQTYEQYF.

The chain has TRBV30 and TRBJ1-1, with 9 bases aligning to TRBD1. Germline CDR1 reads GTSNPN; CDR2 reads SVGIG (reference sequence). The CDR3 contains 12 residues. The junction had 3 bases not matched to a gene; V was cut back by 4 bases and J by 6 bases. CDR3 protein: CAWNRQGAEAFF. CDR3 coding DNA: TGTGCCTGGAACCGACAGGGGGCTGAAGCTTTCTTT.

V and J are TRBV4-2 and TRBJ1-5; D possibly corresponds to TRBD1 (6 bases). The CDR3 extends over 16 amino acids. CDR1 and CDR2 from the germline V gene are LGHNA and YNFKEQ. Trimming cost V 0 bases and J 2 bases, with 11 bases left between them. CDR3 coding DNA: TGTGCCAGCAGCCAAGATCCAGGGGTAGGCAATCAGCCCCAGCATTTT. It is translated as CASSQDPGVGNQPQHF.

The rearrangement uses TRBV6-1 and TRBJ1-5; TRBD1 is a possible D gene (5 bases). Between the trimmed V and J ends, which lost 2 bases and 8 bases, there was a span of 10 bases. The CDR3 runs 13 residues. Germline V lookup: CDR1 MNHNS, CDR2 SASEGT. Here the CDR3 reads CASSEQGIEPQHF. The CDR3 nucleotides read TGTGCCAGCAGTGAACAGGGCATAGAGCCCCAGCATTTT.

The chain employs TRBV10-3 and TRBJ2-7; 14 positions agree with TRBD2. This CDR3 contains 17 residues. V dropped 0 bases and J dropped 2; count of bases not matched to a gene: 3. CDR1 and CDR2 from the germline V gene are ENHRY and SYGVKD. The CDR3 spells CAISESWGLAGAYEQYF. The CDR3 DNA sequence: TGTGCCATCAGTGAGTCGTGGGGACTAGCGGGAGCCTACGAGCAGTACTTC.

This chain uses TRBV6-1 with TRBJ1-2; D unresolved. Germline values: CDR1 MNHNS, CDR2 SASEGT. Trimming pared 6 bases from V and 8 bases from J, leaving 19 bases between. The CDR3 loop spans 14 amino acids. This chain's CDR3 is CASSPNLRERGYTF. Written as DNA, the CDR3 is TGTGCCAGCAGCCCGAATCTCCGGGAAAGGGGCTACACCTTC.

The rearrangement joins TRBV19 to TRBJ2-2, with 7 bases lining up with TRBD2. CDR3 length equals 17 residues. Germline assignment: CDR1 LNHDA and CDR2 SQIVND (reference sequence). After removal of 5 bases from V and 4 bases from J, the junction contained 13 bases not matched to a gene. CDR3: CASSLPPRLAATGELFF. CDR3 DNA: TGTGCCAGTAGTCTTCCGCCACGGCTAGCGGCCACCGGGGAGCTGTTTTTT.

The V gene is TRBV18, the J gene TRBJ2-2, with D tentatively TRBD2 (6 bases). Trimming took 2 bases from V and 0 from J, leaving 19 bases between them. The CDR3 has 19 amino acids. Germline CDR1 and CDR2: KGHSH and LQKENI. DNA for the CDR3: TGTGCCAGCTCACCAATTTTCGGAGGGTTAGCGACGAACACCGGGGAGCTGTTTTTT. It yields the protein CASSPIFGGLATNTGELFF. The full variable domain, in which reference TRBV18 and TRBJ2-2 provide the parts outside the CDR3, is NAGVMQNPRHLVRRRGQEARLRCSPMKGHSHVYWYRQLPEEGLKFMVYLQKENIIDESGMPKERFSAEFPKEGPSILRIQQVVRGDSAAYFCASSPIFGGLATNTGELFFGEGSRLTVL.

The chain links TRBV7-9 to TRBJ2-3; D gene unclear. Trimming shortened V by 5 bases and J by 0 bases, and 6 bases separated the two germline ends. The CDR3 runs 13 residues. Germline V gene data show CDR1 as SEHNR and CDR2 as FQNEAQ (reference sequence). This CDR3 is CASSQSSTDTQYF. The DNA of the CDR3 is TGTGCCAGCAGCCAGTCTAGCACAGATACGCAGTATTTT.